This is a list of T cell receptor beta chains from one sample in a study of Graves' ophthalmopathy and Graves' hyperthyroidism. One entry per CDR3 protein results from TCRdb running MiXCR on the multiplex PCR reads. The sample holds 650,000 to 800,000 distinct CDR3 sequences, about two fifths seen once. The sequenced sample was peripheral blood. Receptors originate from an adult man with Graves' ophthalmopathy. Both conserved end residues are part of each CDR3. A D gene is named only where the DNA matches it firmly. Size values are once, few and many counts, or a class for expanded clones, and some rows have none.

D gene	clone size	CDR3 length	V gene	J gene	CDR3 DNA	CDR3 protein
NA	many	13	TRBV5-1	TRBJ2-5	TGCGCCAGCAGCTTGATTCAGGGTCAGAGGCAGTACTTC	CASSLIQGQRQYF
NA	many	13	TRBV29-1	TRBJ1-1	TGCAGCGTTGAAGGGGGCGAGGGCACTGAAGCTTTCTTT	CSVEGGEGTEAFF
TRBD1	many	14	TRBV12-5	TRBJ2-2	TGTGCTAGCCGGACAGGCGCTAACACCGGGGAGCTGTTTTTT	CASRTGANTGELFF
TRBD1	many	15	TRBV20-1	TRBJ1-6	TGCAGTGCTAGAGAAGGGACAGGGGGCTATTCACCCCTCCACTTT	CSAREGTGGYSPLHF
NA	NA	13	TRBV29-1	TRBJ1-2	TGCAGCGTTGAAACGAGGGGGACGGAGGGCTACACCTTC	CSVETRGTEGYTF
NA	NA	15	TRBV29-1	TRBJ2-5	TGCAGCGTTGTGACAGGCGGGACTATGCAAGAGACCCAGTACTTC	CSVVTGGTMQETQYF
TRBD1	many	15	TRBV10-3	TRBJ2-2	TGTGCCATCAACATCCGGGACAGGAGAACCGGGGAGCTGTTTTTT	CAINIRDRRTGELFF
TRBD1	once	12	TRBV10-3	TRBJ2-7	TGTGCCATCAGGGGACAGGGATACGAGCAGTACTTC	CAIRGQGYEQYF
NA	few	12	TRBV6-5	TRBJ2-7	TGTGCCAGCAGGGACCCTACCTACGAGCAGTACTTC	CASRDPTYEQYF
NA	many	13	TRBV19	TRBJ1-1	TGTGCCAGTAGCAGCCAGGTGAACACTGAAGCTTTCTTT	CASSSQVNTEAFF
TRBD2	many	15	TRBV7-2	TRBJ2-7	TGTGCCAGCAGCATTAGCGGGAGCTATTCCTACGAGCAGTACTTC	CASSISGSYSYEQYF
TRBD1	NA	19	TRBV7-8	TRBJ1-5	TGTGCCAGCAGCGGAAAAACGGGACAGGGGTACTATAGCAATCAGCCCCAGCATTTT	CASSGKTGQGYYSNQPQHF
NA	few	12	TRBV29-1	TRBJ1-2	TGCAGCCTCCCCGGGGGGCGAGGGGGCTACACCTTC	CSLPGGRGGYTF
NA	NA	12	TRBV29-1	TRBJ1-6	NA	CSVDVGGGSLAF
TRBD2	few	16	TRBV4-2	TRBJ2-5	TGTGCCAGCAGCCAAGACCCGGCTAGCGGGGCTGAGTCCCAGTACTTC	CASSQDPASGAESQYF
NA	NA	12	TRBV7-9	TRBJ2-1	TGTGCCAGCAGCTTAGTTAGGGATGAGCAGTTCTTC	CASSLVRDEQFF
NA	many	14	TRBV29-1	TRBJ2-3	TGCAGCGTTGGAGAAGGGACCGTCACAGATACGCAGTATTTT	CSVGEGTVTDTQYF
NA	many	13	TRBV2	TRBJ1-2	TGTGCCAGCACCCAATATGAGGGATATGGCTACACCTTC	CASTQYEGYGYTF
NA	many	15	TRBV12-3/TRBV12-4	TRBJ1-5	TGTGCCAGCAGTCCCGGGGACCTGCCGCGTCAGCCCCAGCATTTT	CASSPGDLPRQPQHF
TRBD2	few	17	TRBV12-3/TRBV12-4	TRBJ2-7	TGTGCCAGCAGCTTCAAAGGACTAGCGGGGTTCTCCTACGAGCAGTACTTC	CASSFKGLAGFSYEQYF
NA	many	14	TRBV7-8	TRBJ1-1	TGTGCCAGCAGCTTAGTCGTTTCGAACACTGAAGCTTTCTTT	CASSLVVSNTEAFF
NA	NA	18	TRBV9	TRBJ2-2	TGTGCCAGCAGCGCCAGAGCCGGACAGAGCGCGAACACCGGGGAGCTGTTTTTT	CASSARAGQSANTGELFF
NA	many	13	TRBV7-3	TRBJ1-1	TGTGCCAGCAGCTTAACAGGGGTCACTGAAGCTTTCTTT	CASSLTGVTEAFF
TRBD1	many	16	TRBV7-8	TRBJ1-2	TGTGCCAGCAGCCCCTCACAGGGGATAGAGGGCTATGGCTACACCTTC	CASSPSQGIEGYGYTF
NA	many	17	TRBV15	TRBJ2-5	TGTGCCACCAGCAGAGATCTGGCAGCTTCATTCCAAGAGACCCAGTACTTC	CATSRDLAASFQETQYF
TRBD2	many	17	TRBV7-8	TRBJ2-7	TGTGCCAGCAGCTTCACCGGGACTAGCGGTAGCAGGGGTGAGCAGTACTTC	CASSFTGTSGSRGEQYF
TRBD1	NA	15	TRBV10-3	TRBJ1-2	TGTGCCATCAGTGAGTCGGGACAGGTGAACTATGGCTACACCTTC	CAISESGQVNYGYTF
NA	NA	16	TRBV12-3/TRBV12-4	TRBJ2-3	TGTGCCAGCAGTGGACCGGGACCTAATCCTGCAGATACGCAGTATTTT	CASSGPGPNPADTQYF
NA	few	13	TRBV4-2	TRBJ2-7	TGTGCCAGCAGCCAAGAAGGCCGAGGCGAGCAGTACTTC	CASSQEGRGEQYF
NA	few	11	TRBV30	TRBJ1-1	TGTGCCTGGATAGGGCTAGCTGAAGCTTTCTTT	CAWIGLAEAFF
NA	many	14	TRBV2	TRBJ2-7	TGTGCCAGCAGAACAGGGTTGTCGGGTACCGAGCAGTACTTC	CASRTGLSGTEQYF
NA	many	15	TRBV2	TRBJ1-6	TGTGCCAGCAGTGAGCCCTGGGGCAGATATTCACCCCTCCACTTT	CASSEPWGRYSPLHF
NA	NA	14	TRBV30	TRBJ1-1	TGTGCCTGGAGTGATCCGGGACAGAACACTGAAGCTTTCTTT	CAWSDPGQNTEAFF
NA	few	10	TRBV9	TRBJ2-5	TGTGCCAGCAGCGACCGGACCCAGTACTTC	CASSDRTQYF
NA	many	15	TRBV19	TRBJ1-1	TGTGCCAGTAGTAACCGCCAGTCCAGGGTAACTGAAGCTTTCTTT	CASSNRQSRVTEAFF
NA	NA	13	TRBV4-1	TRBJ2-7	TGCGCCAGCAGCCATGGACTCCCCTACGAGCAGTACTTC	CASSHGLPYEQYF
NA	many	14	TRBV4-1	TRBJ1-4	TGCGCCAGCAGCCAGGGGGCGGTGAGGGAAAAACTGTTTTTT	CASSQGAVREKLFF
NA	NA	13	TRBV9	TRBJ2-7	TGTGCCAGCAGCCCACCGACCAGGGGAGAGCAGTACTTC	CASSPPTRGEQYF
NA	many	15	TRBV11-1	TRBJ1-3	TGTGCCAGCAGCGAGACAGGCAACTCTGGAAACACCATATATTTT	CASSETGNSGNTIYF
NA	many	15	TRBV20-1	TRBJ1-5	TGCAGTGCTAGAGACCAGGGCAGTAGCAATCAGCCCCAGCATTTT	CSARDQGSSNQPQHF
NA	many	15	TRBV5-1	TRBJ2-6	TGCGCCAGCAGGGAGGGAGACAGGCTGGCCAACGTCCTGACTTTC	CASREGDRLANVLTF
NA	few	15	TRBV6-5	TRBJ2-7	TGTGCCAGCAGTTTATCGAGACGGAGCTCCTACGAGCAGTACTTC	CASSLSRRSSYEQYF
NA	NA	11	TRBV2	TRBJ1-1	TGTGCCAGCACGGGGGACGATGAAGCTTTCTTT	CASTGDDEAFF
NA	many	15	TRBV10-3	TRBJ2-7	TGTGCCATCAGTGAGGAGGGGTTGAGCTCCTACGAGCAGTACTTC	CAISEEGLSSYEQYF
TRBD1	NA	24	TRBV25-1	TRBJ1-1	TGTGCCAGCAGCCCCCGAACCGGGACAGGGGGAGGAATAGTCCACCCCGCGTATAACACTGAAGCTTTCTTT	CASSPRTGTGGGIVHPAYNTEAFF
TRBD2	few	17	TRBV7-3	TRBJ2-5	TGTGCCAGCAGCTCCACCTCGGGACTAGCGGGGGGGCGGGCCCAGTACTTC	CASSSTSGLAGGRAQYF
NA	NA	15	TRBV15	TRBJ2-5	TGTGCCACCAGCAGCGTACGGGACATACAAGAGACCCAGTACTTC	CATSSVRDIQETQYF
TRBD1	few	13	TRBV29-1	TRBJ2-7	TGCAGCGTTACCAGGACAGGTTCCTACGAGCAGTACTTC	CSVTRTGSYEQYF
TRBD2	NA	16	TRBV12-3/TRBV12-4	TRBJ2-7	TGTGCCAGCAGTTCAATGACTAGCGGGGGAATCCACGAGCAGTACTTC	CASSSMTSGGIHEQYF
NA	few	15	TRBV7-3	TRBJ1-2	TGTGCCAGCAGCTTAACGTTAAAGGGGGGATATGGCTACACCTTC	CASSLTLKGGYGYTF
NA	NA	13	TRBV30	TRBJ1-4	TGTGCCTGGAGTGGACAGGCCAACGGGGAACTGTTTTTT	CAWSGQANGELFF